A single T cell receptor (beta chain) is shown here with its context. Its antigen remains unknown. In the same sample, other DNA sequences code for this CDR3. The CDR3 extends over 15 amino acids. The germline gives CDR1 SGHDT, CDR2 YYEEEE. V lost 0 bases, J lost 1 base, and 8 bases lay in between. Assay: immunoSEQ multiplex PCR; the TCRdb copy retains only in-frame clones and omits some. Among approximately 940,000 clones listed, less than 85% were seen once. The sample belongs to a study of shared clonotypes between healthy human individuals. The study's findings and limits: On the whole, naive subsets had larger estimated richness than memory subsets had.

This rearrangement joins TRBV5-6 to TRBJ1-5, with D maybe TRBD1 (5 bases). Sequences were obtained from memory CD4+ T cells sorted from blood. The subset is: CD45RA-negative fraction. This TCR was recovered from a man younger than 35 in good health. The CDR3 protein is CASSLGGLSNQPQHF. The CDR3 DNA reads TGTGCCAGCAGCTTGGGGGGGTTGAGCAATCAGCCCCAGCATTTT.